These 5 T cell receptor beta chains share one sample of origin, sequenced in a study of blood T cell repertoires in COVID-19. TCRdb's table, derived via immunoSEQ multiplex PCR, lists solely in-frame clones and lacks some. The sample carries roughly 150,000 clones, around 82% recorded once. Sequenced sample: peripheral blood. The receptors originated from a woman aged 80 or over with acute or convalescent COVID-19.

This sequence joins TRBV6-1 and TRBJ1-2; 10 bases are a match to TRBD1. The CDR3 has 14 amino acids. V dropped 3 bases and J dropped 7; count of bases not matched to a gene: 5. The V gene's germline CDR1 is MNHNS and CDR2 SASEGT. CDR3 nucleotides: TGTGCCAGCAGTGATGGGACAGGGGTTGGTGGCTACACCTTC. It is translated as CASSDGTGVGGYTF.

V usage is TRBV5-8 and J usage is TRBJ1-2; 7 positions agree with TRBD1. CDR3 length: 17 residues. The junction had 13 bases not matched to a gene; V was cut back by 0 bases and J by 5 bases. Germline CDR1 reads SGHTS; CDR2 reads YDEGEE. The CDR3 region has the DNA TGTGCCAGCAGCTTGGAACCGACAGGGCCTACCCGTTATGGCTACACCTTC. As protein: CASSLEPTGPTRYGYTF.

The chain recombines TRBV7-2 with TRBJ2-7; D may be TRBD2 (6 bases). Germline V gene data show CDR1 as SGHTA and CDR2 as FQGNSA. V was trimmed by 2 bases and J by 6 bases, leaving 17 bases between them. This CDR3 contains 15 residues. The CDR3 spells CASSLLRWRESEQYF. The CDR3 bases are TGTGCCAGCAGCTTACTTCGGTGGCGGGAATCCGAGCAGTACTTC.

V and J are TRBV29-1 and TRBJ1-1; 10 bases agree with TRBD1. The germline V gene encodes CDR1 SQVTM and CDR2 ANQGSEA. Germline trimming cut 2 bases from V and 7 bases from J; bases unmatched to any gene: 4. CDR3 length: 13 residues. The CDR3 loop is CSVESGQGHEAFF. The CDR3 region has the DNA TGCAGCGTTGAATCGGGACAGGGGCATGAAGCTTTCTTT.

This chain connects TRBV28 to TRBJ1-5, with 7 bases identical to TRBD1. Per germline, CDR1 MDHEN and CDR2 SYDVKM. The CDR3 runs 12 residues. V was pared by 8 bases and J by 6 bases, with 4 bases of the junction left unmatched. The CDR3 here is CASQTGPQPQHF. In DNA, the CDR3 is TGTGCCAGCCAGACAGGGCCTCAGCCCCAGCATTTT.